This record covers a single T cell receptor (beta chain). The CDR3 sequence is 14 residues long. Deletions cut 4 bases from V and 6 bases from J, with 17 bases between. Germline CDR1 is SGHRS and CDR2 is YFSETQ. These data come from a study of blood T cell repertoires in COVID-19. In the study overall: T cells, B-cell-depleted T cells, or PBMCs provided the cDNA or gDNA that served as material.

Profiling relied on immunoSEQ multiplex PCR, and the TCRdb table lists in-frame clones only, not all of them. The sample lists about 190,000 clones, about nine tenths occurring once. The chain recombines TRBV5-1 with TRBJ2-7, with D maybe TRBD2 (7 bases). What was sequenced was peripheral blood. This TCR was sampled from a man aged 25-40 years with acute or convalescent COVID-19. The CDR3 bases are TGCGCCAGCAGCCAGAGGGCGGCGGGGGCCGAGCAGTACTTC. This encodes CASSQRAAGAEQYF.